These 20 T cell receptor beta chains were sequenced from one sample in a study of CD8 T cells in ankylosing spondylitis (TCRdb year 2017). What the work shows at the level of the full study, not this receptor alone: Blood from ankylosing spondylitis patients appeared to be characterized by a TCR beta motif composed of roughly eight highly homologous amino acid variants.

Their specific antigens are unknown. Receptor libraries were prepared by 5' RACE. Sequencing used an Illumina HiSeq 2500. The public reads were quality trimmed at Q25 with fastp and then assembled into clones with MiXCR by TCRdb, keeping productive beta chains. Entries that share a CDR3 protein sequence are merged under the most common genes and DNA. A total of 100,000 to 150,000 distinct CDR3 sequences appear in this sample, about a sixth of them only once. Clones ranked in the top ten supply around a third of the sample. The sequenced material came from blood, either unsorted or a sorted T cell fraction (not recorded which). The receptors derive from a male donor with ankylosing spondylitis.

The rearrangement joins TRBV7-9 to TRBJ2-2; D unresolved. From germline, CDR1 is SEHNR and CDR2 FQNEAQ (reference sequence). The CDR3 has 15 residues. The V gene lost 7 bases and the J gene lost 1 base, with 13 bases spanning the gap. The CDR3 nucleotides read TGTGCCAGCACCAAAGGGCAGCTGAACACCGGGGAGCTGTTTTTT. It is translated as CASTKGQLNTGELFF.

This clonotype was recorded at least ten times. The chain has TRBV12-3 or TRBV12-4 and TRBJ2-1, with D possibly being TRBD2 (6 bases). This CDR3 is built from 14 residues. Trimming left V 6 bases short and J 2 bases short, with 11 bases between. The CDR3 loop is CASSLSGPYNEQFF. The CDR3 DNA reads TGTGCCAGCAGCCTTAGCGGCCCCTACAATGAGCAGTTCTTC.

This clonotype was seen ten or more times. The chain's CDR3 is CASSSEMTGSYEQYF. The CDR3 region has the DNA TGTGCCAGCAGTTCCGAGATGACAGGGTCCTACGAGCAGTACTTC. The gene calls are TRBV12-3 or TRBV12-4 and TRBJ2-7; 7 nucleotides line up with TRBD1. V lost 4 bases and J lost 1; bases outside the gene matches: 7. The CDR3 loop spans 15 amino acids.

This clonotype turned up a few times. This chain links TRBV5-1 with TRBJ2-1, with 8 positions matching TRBD1. Looked up from germline, CDR1 is SGHRS and CDR2 is YFSETQ. There are 14 residues in the CDR3. The J segment lost 7 bases and the V segment lost 1 base, leaving 4 bases of the junction unmatched. The CDR3, as DNA: TGCGCCAGCAGCTTGAACAGGGGGTCGAATGAGCAGTTCTTC. Protein product: CASSLNRGSNEQFF.

CDR3 sequence (DNA): TGTGCCAGCAGTTTCCGGACAGGGGATTGGGCCGGGGAGCTGTTTTTT. Translating it yields CASSFRTGDWAGELFF. The chain recombines TRBV28 with TRBJ2-2; 9 nucleotides line up with TRBD1. The CDR3 extends over 16 amino acids. In germline, CDR1 is MDHEN, CDR2 SYDVKM. Unmatched junction bases numbered 8, after V lost 3 bases and J lost 6 bases.

The sample holds a few counts of this clonotype. The chain joins TRBV9 to TRBJ2-3, with D perhaps matching TRBD1 (6 bases). Germline CDR1 is SGDLS and CDR2 is YYNGEE. Trimming cost V 3 bases and J 2 bases, with 10 bases left between them. This CDR3 has 14 residues. The CDR3 region has the DNA TGTGCCAGCAGCGGCCGGGACAACACAGATACGCAGTATTTT. Its translation is CASSGRDNTDTQYF.

The table lists this clonotype with a few counts. The V call is TRBV9, the J call TRBJ2-2; the match to TRBD1 covers 7 bases. Germline values: CDR1 SGDLS, CDR2 YYNGEE. The CDR3 covers 15 residues. The trim removed 3 bases at V and 2 bases at J, leaving 4 bases unmatched. Written as DNA, the CDR3 is TGTGCCAGCAGCGGGGGGACAGCTAACACCGGGGAGCTGTTTTTT. This codes for CASSGGTANTGELFF.

The sample holds a few counts of this clonotype. This rearrangement joins TRBV27 to TRBJ2-3; tentatively, D is TRBD1 or TRBD2 (5 bases each). The CDR3 sequence is 14 residues long. CDR1 and CDR2 (germline): MNHEY, SMNVEV (reference sequence). V lost 2 bases to trimming and J lost 1 base, with 7 bases between them. The CDR3 loop is CASSLQGGTDTQYF. CDR3 nucleotide sequence: TGTGCCAGCAGTTTACAGGGAGGCACAGATACGCAGTATTTT.

This clonotype has a handful of counts. The chain carries TRBV9 and TRBJ2-1; no clear D gene. V was shortened by 0 bases and J by 0 bases, with 7 bases between the two germline ends. CDR1 and CDR2 from the germline V gene are SGDLS and YYNGEE. The CDR3 is 15 residues long. In DNA, the CDR3 is TGTGCCAGCAGCGTAGGTAGAAGCTCCTACAATGAGCAGTTCTTC. As protein: CASSVGRSSYNEQFF.

The chain joins TRBV29-1 to TRBJ1-1, with TRBD1 as a possible D gene (6 bases). Germline CDR1 is SQVTM and CDR2 is ANQGSEA. With 6 bases removed from V and 0 bases from J, the gap between germline ends came to 14 bases. CDR3 length: 14 residues. CDR3 sequence: CSVGGGQMNTEAFF. CDR3 in DNA: TGCAGCGTGGGGGGCGGCCAGATGAACACTGAAGCTTTCTTT.

This clonotype was seen a handful of times. This chain uses TRBV19 with TRBJ2-7, with D maybe TRBD1 (6 bases). CDR3 length: 15 amino acids. The ends were cut back, 3 bases at V and 4 bases at J, with 16 bases in the middle. Looked up from germline, CDR1 is LNHDA and CDR2 is SQIVND (reference sequence). The CDR3 here is CASSISTLTGYEQYF. In DNA form, the CDR3 reads TGTGCCAGTAGTATTTCCACCTTAACAGGGTACGAGCAGTACTTC.

In its sample, this clonotype was seen a few times. V is TRBV7-2 and J is TRBJ1-1; 8 bases agree with TRBD1. The V segment lost 5 bases and the J segment 1 base; nucleotides outside the gene matches: 6. Looked up from germline, CDR1 is SGHTA and CDR2 is FQGNSA. The CDR3 totals 15 residues. CDR3 bases: TGTGCCAGCAGCCACCCCGGGACAGGGAACACTGAAGCTTTCTTT. As protein: CASSHPGTGNTEAFF.

This clonotype was counted a few times. The V gene is TRBV10-2, the J gene TRBJ2-3, with 10 bases matching TRBD2. J gave up 4 bases and V 8 bases, and 9 bases lay outside the gene matches. The CDR3 runs to 15 residues. Germline assignment: CDR1 WSHSY and CDR2 SAAADI. The CDR3 DNA is TGCGCCAGCGGGGCGGTAGCGGGAGGTTCAGATACGCAGTATTTT. Its translation is CASGAVAGGSDTQYF.

This clonotype has only a few counts. V usage is TRBV2 and J usage is TRBJ2-7, with D hard to call. The V end was cut by 3 bases, the J end by 7 bases, with 7 bases between. The CDR3 runs to 11 residues. Germline V gene lookup returns CDR1 SNHLY and CDR2 FYNNEI. CDR3 nucleotide sequence: TGTGCCAGCAGTGACAGGCCGGAGCAGTACTTC. This sequence encodes CASSDRPEQYF. Drawing the rest from reference TRBV2 and TRBJ2-7, the complete variable domain is EPEVTQTPSHQVTQMGQEVILRCVPISNHLYFYWYRQILGQKVEFLVSFYNNEISEKSEIFDDQFSVERPDGSNFTLKIRSTKLEDSAMYFCASSDRPEQYFGPGTRLTVT.

The rearrangement links TRBV7-8 to TRBJ1-2; 8 positions match TRBD1. This CDR3 contains 15 residues. Germline CDR1 reads SGHVS; CDR2 reads FQNEAQ. J lost 1 base, V lost 4 bases, and 5 bases had no gene match. The CDR3 spells CASSYRTGLNYGYTF. Here the CDR3 DNA reads TGTGCCAGCAGCTATCGGACAGGGCTTAACTATGGCTACACCTTC.

This clonotype has more than one count but fewer than ten. The chain employs TRBV12-3 or TRBV12-4 and TRBJ2-5, with a possible D match to TRBD2 (6 bases). The V gene lost 3 bases and the J gene lost 5 bases, with 13 bases spanning the gap. The CDR3 spans 14 residues. CDR3 DNA: TGTGCCAGCAGTTTCGGGGGTCTCCTGGAGACCCAGTACTTC. Translation gives CASSFGGLLETQYF.

This clonotype came up a few times. The J gene is TRBJ1-5, the V gene TRBV9; D possibly corresponds to TRBD1 (6 bases). The CDR3 consists of 14 residues. V was clipped by 3 bases and J by 5 bases, with 12 bases between them. The germline CDR1 and CDR2 sequences are SGDLS and YYNGEE. CDR3 sequence: CASSGDGGHQPQHF. As DNA, the CDR3 is TGTGCCAGCAGCGGCGACGGGGGCCATCAGCCCCAGCATTTT. Based on the CDR3 plus reference TRBV9 and TRBJ1-5, the full variable domain is DSGVTQTPKHLITATGQRVTLRCSPRSGDLSVYWYQQSLDQGLQFLIQYYNGEERAKGNILERFSAQQFPDLHSELNLSSLELGDSALYFCASSGDGGHQPQHFGDGTRLSIL.

The chain recombines TRBV29-1 with TRBJ1-2; D call uncertain. The CDR3 is made up of 12 amino acids. Germline V gives CDR1 SQVTM, CDR2 ANQGSEA. V was shortened by 0 bases and J by 0 bases, with 2 bases between the two germline ends. The CDR3 DNA reads as TGCAGCGTTGAAGAAGCTAACTATGGCTACACCTTC. Its protein is CSVEEANYGYTF.

This clonotype came up many times. CDR3 amino acids: CSVRGGYEQYF. CDR3 nucleotide sequence: TGCAGCGTTAGGGGGGGTTACGAGCAGTACTTC. The genes are TRBV29-1 and TRBJ2-7; D perhaps matches TRBD2 (7 bases). With 5 bases removed from V and 4 bases from J, the gap between germline ends came to 9 bases. This CDR3 is built from 11 residues. The V gene's germline CDR1 is SQVTM and CDR2 ANQGSEA.

V usage is TRBV27 and J usage is TRBJ2-3; TRBD2 agrees at 12 bases. This CDR3 has 16 residues. Per the germline V gene, CDR1 is MNHEY and CDR2 is SMNVEV (reference sequence). V lost 5 bases to trimming and J lost 4 bases; unmatched junction nucleotides: 7. DNA for the CDR3: TGTGCCAGCAGTCCCGGGACTAGCGGGCAGGCAGATACGCAGTATTTT. Translation gives CASSPGTSGQADTQYF.